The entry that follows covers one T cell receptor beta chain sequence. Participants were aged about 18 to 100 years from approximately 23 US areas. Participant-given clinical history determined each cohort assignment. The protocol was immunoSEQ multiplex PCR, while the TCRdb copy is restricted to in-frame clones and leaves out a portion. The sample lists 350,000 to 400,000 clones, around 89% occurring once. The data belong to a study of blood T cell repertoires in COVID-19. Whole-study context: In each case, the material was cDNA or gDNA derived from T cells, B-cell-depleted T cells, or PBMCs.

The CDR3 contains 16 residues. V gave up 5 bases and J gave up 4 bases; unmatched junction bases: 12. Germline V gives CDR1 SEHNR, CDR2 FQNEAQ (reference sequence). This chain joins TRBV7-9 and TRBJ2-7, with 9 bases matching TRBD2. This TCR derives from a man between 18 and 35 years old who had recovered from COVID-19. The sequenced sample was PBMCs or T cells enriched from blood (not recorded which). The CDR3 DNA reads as TGTGCCAGCAGCGACCTCGGGCTAGCGGGAATATACGAGCAGTACTTC. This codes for CASSDLGLAGIYEQYF.